Following are 19 T cell receptor beta chains from one sample sequenced in a study of blood T cell repertoires in COVID-19 (dated by TCRdb to the early 2020s). Library creation used the immunoSEQ multiplex PCR assay. In TCRdb, the immuneACCESS table is reduced to in-frame sequences with V and J assigned. These tables do not hold every clone; where another copy was compared, an unresolved V gene accounts for under half, and the others remain unexplained. Across this sample there are 350,000 to 450,000 clones, with around 87% seen only once. The ten most abundant clones make up 1.5% to 2% of the sample. Sequencing used PBMCs or T cells enriched from blood (not recorded which). These TCRs come from a middle-aged man in a cohort exposed to, infected with or recovered from COVID-19 (not recorded which).

This clone has a single count. The chain recombines TRBV6-5 with TRBJ1-3; no definite D call. The CDR3 totals 16 residues. The V end lost 2 bases, the J end lost 8 bases, and 19 bases lay between the germline ends. The germline gives CDR1 MNHEY, CDR2 SVGAGI. In DNA, the CDR3 is TGTGCCAGCAGTTACCAACCGACTTCGCTCGGGGACACCATATATTTT. Its protein product is CASSYQPTSLGDTIYF.

V usage is TRBV19 and J usage is TRBJ1-5; tentatively, D is TRBD1 (6 bases). This CDR3 has 13 amino acids. Trimming left V 4 bases short and J 4 bases short, with 8 bases between. Germline V gene sequence: CDR1 LNHDA, CDR2 SQIVND (reference sequence). The CDR3 sequence is CASSTQGNQPQHF. CDR3 bases: TGTGCCAGTAGTACCCAGGGGAATCAGCCCCAGCATTTT.

This sequence joins TRBV7-9 and TRBJ1-4; unclear D gene. This CDR3 region has 13 residues. With 3 bases removed from V and 5 bases from J, the gap between germline ends came to 7 bases. Germline CDR1 is SEHNR and CDR2 is FQNEAQ (reference sequence). For the CDR3, the DNA is TGTGCCAGCAGCTTTACGGGAAATGAAAAACTGTTTTTT. Its protein is CASSFTGNEKLFF. Variable domain in full (rest from reference TRBV7-9 and TRBJ1-4): DTGVSQNPRHKITKRGQNVTFRCDPISEHNRLYWYRQTLGQGPEFLTYFQNEAQLEKSRLLSDRFSAERPKGSFSTLEIQRTEQGDSAMYLCASSFTGNEKLFFGSGTQLSVL.

V is TRBV11-2 and J is TRBJ1-1; no definite D call. The germline V gene encodes CDR1 SGHAT and CDR2 FQNNGV. This CDR3 is built from 15 residues. Trimming stripped 4 bases from V and 0 bases from J, with 12 bases between. The CDR3 loop is CASSYNSAMNTEAFF. In nucleotides, the CDR3 is TGTGCCAGCAGCTATAACAGTGCCATGAACACTGAAGCTTTCTTT. Full variable domain (rest looked up from reference TRBV11-2 and TRBJ1-1): EAGVAQSPRYKIIEKRQSVAFWCNPISGHATLYWYQQILGQGPKLLIQFQNNGVVDDSQLPKDRFSAERLKGVDSTLKIQPAKLEDSAVYLCASSYNSAMNTEAFFGQGTRLTVV.

The J gene is TRBJ2-7, the V gene TRBV5-1, with 7 bases matching TRBD1. CDR1 SGHRS and CDR2 YFSETQ come from the germline V gene. V shed 4 bases and J 1 base; nucleotides not matched to a gene: 11. The CDR3 is 16 amino acids. The CDR3 bases are TGCGCCAGCAGCGGAGGACAGGCGGTTGTGTCCTACGAGCAGTACTTC. Residues: CASSGGQAVVSYEQYF.

A single count supports this clone. V is TRBV5-1 and J is TRBJ2-7; a possible D gene is TRBD2 (6 bases). The germline V and J ends were trimmed by 3 bases and 0 bases, with 13 bases remaining between them. In germline, CDR1 is SGHRS, CDR2 YFSETQ. The CDR3 is 15 residues long. CDR3 coding DNA: TGCGCCAGCAGCTCCGGGACTGCCAGCTCCTACGAGCAGTACTTC. Amino acids: CASSSGTASSYEQYF.

V gene TRBV18 combines with J gene TRBJ1-3; TRBD1 might be the D (6 bases). Germline values: CDR1 KGHSH, CDR2 LQKENI. V was cut by 2 bases and J by 2 bases, with 16 bases left in between. The CDR3 totals 17 residues. The DNA of the CDR3 is TGTGCCAGCTCACCAATACCACAGGGTCAGGCTGGAAACACCATATATTTT. It encodes CASSPIPQGQAGNTIYF.

The chain carries TRBV7-2 and TRBJ1-4; D is undetermined. CDR3 length: 13 amino acids. Germline CDR1 SGHTA, CDR2 FQGNSA. V was pared by 3 bases and J by 8 bases, with 10 bases between. The CDR3 here is CASSFSGGEKLFF. CDR3 in DNA: TGTGCCAGCAGCTTTTCGGGAGGGGAAAAACTGTTTTTT.

The table lists this clone with a few counts. The chain joins TRBV11-2 to TRBJ1-1; 9 nucleotides match TRBD1. Germline V gene lookup returns CDR1 SGHAT and CDR2 FQNNGV. The CDR3 runs 18 residues. V trimming: 2 bases; J trimming: 5 bases; junction bases outside the gene matches: 15. The CDR3, as DNA: TGTGCCAGCAGCTTACTCCTGGGACAGGGTAAAACTAGGACTGAAGCTTTCTTT. Translating gives CASSLLLGQGKTRTEAFF. Together with reference TRBV11-2 and TRBJ1-1, the CDR3 gives the full variable domain: EAGVAQSPRYKIIEKRQSVAFWCNPISGHATLYWYQQILGQGPKLLIQFQNNGVVDDSQLPKDRFSAERLKGVDSTLKIQPAKLEDSAVYLCASSLLLGQGKTRTEAFFGQGTRLTVV.

V is TRBV5-1 and J is TRBJ2-7, with D perhaps TRBD2 (6 bases). Germline V gives CDR1 SGHRS, CDR2 YFSETQ. There are 14 residues in the CDR3. V lost 4 bases and J lost 3, with 14 bases in between. The CDR3 DNA reads as TGCGCCAGCAGCAACCGGGGGACCGGCTACGAGCAGTACTTC. Amino acids: CASSNRGTGYEQYF.

This chain uses TRBV24-1 with TRBJ2-1, with 9 bases matching TRBD1. Trimming at V came to 5 bases and at J to 2 bases, leaving 9 bases not matched to a gene. This CDR3 is 17 amino acids long. The germline CDR1 and CDR2 sequences are KGHDR and SFDVKD. The CDR3 nucleotides are TGTGCCACCAGTGCCCCCTCCGGGACAGGGACCTACAATGAGCAGTTCTTC. As protein: CATSAPSGTGTYNEQFF.

The V gene is TRBV5-1, the J gene TRBJ2-1; possible D gene TRBD2, 6 bases. Trimming removed 4 bases at V and 7 bases at J, with 27 bases between. CDR1 and CDR2 (germline): SGHRS, YFSETQ. The CDR3 is made up of 18 amino acids. The CDR3 reads CASSKPSAGSVAENEQFF. In nucleotides, the CDR3 is TGCGCCAGCAGCAAGCCCTCCGCCGGGTCGGTAGCGGAAAATGAGCAGTTCTTC.

This sequence joins TRBV3-1 (or the pseudogene TRBV3-2) and TRBJ1-2; 10 bases map to TRBD1. Germline CDR1 LGHDT, CDR2 YNNKEL (reference sequence). CDR3 size: 15 residues. V lost 4 bases and J lost 5; bases outside the gene matches: 7. CDR3 in amino acids: CASSLRQGAGYGYTF. For the CDR3, the DNA is TGTGCCAGCAGCCTCAGACAGGGGGCTGGGTATGGCTACACCTTC.

V is TRBV5-1 and J is TRBJ2-7; 11 nucleotides align to TRBD2. CDR3 length: 17 residues. Per the germline V gene, CDR1 is SGHRS and CDR2 is YFSETQ. The V and J ends lost 1 base and 5 bases, in that order; junction bases with no gene match: 11. CDR3 residues: CASSLFRLAGGANEQYF. The CDR3 nucleotides read TGCGCCAGCAGCTTGTTTCGTCTAGCGGGAGGTGCCAACGAGCAGTACTTC.

This rearrangement joins TRBV18 to TRBJ2-5, with 12 bases matching TRBD2. Germline V gene sequence: CDR1 KGHSH, CDR2 LQKENI. CDR3 length: 20 amino acids. V was clipped by 6 bases and J by 5 bases; unmatched bases: 22. The CDR3 here is CASSRNRVRLAGGPAETQYF. The CDR3 DNA sequence: TGTGCCAGCTCCCGAAACCGGGTTCGGCTAGCGGGAGGGCCCGCGGAGACCCAGTACTTC.

The rearrangement uses TRBV19 and TRBJ2-1, with TRBD2 matching 7 bases. The CDR3 length is 16 residues. With V trimmed by 2 bases and J by 4 bases, 8 bases remained unmatched. In germline, CDR1 is LNHDA, CDR2 SQIVND (reference sequence). The CDR3 is CASSILAGVPYNEQFF. DNA of the CDR3: TGTGCCAGTAGTATATTGGCGGGAGTTCCTTACAATGAGCAGTTCTTC.

The chain links TRBV7-9 to TRBJ2-1, with 9 bases identical to TRBD1. Germline values: CDR1 SEHNR, CDR2 FQNEAQ (reference sequence). V lost 6 bases and J lost 5; bases outside the gene matches: 11. CDR3 length: 16 amino acids. As DNA, the CDR3 is TGTGCCAGCAGTTCCAAACAGGGGGCGATCAACAATGAGCAGTTCTTC. Amino acids: CASSSKQGAINNEQFF.

The J gene is TRBJ1-5, the V gene TRBV2; possible D gene TRBD1, 6 bases. Per the germline V gene, CDR1 is SNHLY and CDR2 is FYNNEI. V was trimmed by 4 bases and J by 2 bases, leaving 15 bases between them. CDR3 size: 16 residues. The CDR3: CASSGGGATGNQPQHF. CDR3 bases: TGTGCCAGCAGTGGTGGGGGGGCCACGGGCAATCAGCCCCAGCATTTT.

This chain joins TRBV5-4 and TRBJ1-4; 10 bases align to TRBD1. Trimming removed 2 bases from V and 5 bases from J; junction bases left unmatched: 6. This CDR3 is 16 amino acids long. Germline CDR1 is SGHNT and CDR2 is YYREEE (reference sequence). In DNA, the CDR3 is TGTGCCAGCAGCTTTGGGGACAGGGGAACAAATGAAAAACTGTTTTTT. This sequence encodes CASSFGDRGTNEKLFF.